Shown below are 5 T cell receptor beta chains from a single sample sequenced in a study of blood T cell repertoires in COVID-19. Clones were sequenced by immunoSEQ multiplex PCR, and TCRdb holds only the in-frame ones, with some missing. The data contain roughly 300,000 clones, 90% to 95% of them singletons. Input material: peripheral blood. The origin of the receptors is a woman under 40 with COVID-19, enrolled during active disease.

The chain joins TRBV2 to TRBJ2-5; TRBD1 matches at 8 bases. Per germline, CDR1 SNHLY and CDR2 FYNNEI. The CDR3 runs 14 residues. V dropped 6 bases and J dropped 5; count of bases not matched to a gene: 8. The CDR3 nucleotides are TGTGCCAGCAGCCAGGGGGCTCTTTTTGAGACCCAGTACTTC. Residues: CASSQGALFETQYF. The full variable domain, in which reference TRBV2 and TRBJ2-5 provide the parts outside the CDR3, is EPEVTQTPSHQVTQMGQEVILRCVPISNHLYFYWYRQILGQKVEFLVSFYNNEISEKSEIFDDQFSVERPDGSNFTLKIRSTKLEDSAMYFCASSQGALFETQYFGPGTRLLVL.

The CDR3: CASSAGGPNYEQYF. The CDR3 DNA sequence: TGTGCCAGCAGCGCCGGGGGTCCCAACTACGAGCAGTACTTC. The chain recombines TRBV5-4 with TRBJ2-7; the D gene is possibly TRBD2 (6 bases). V lost 4 bases, J lost 3 bases, and 14 bases lay in between. This CDR3 is 14 amino acids long. Per germline, CDR1 SGHNT and CDR2 YYREEE (reference sequence).

The gene calls are TRBV15 and TRBJ1-1; the D is unclear. The V gene lost 0 bases and the J gene lost 5 bases, with 16 bases spanning the gap. There are 16 residues in the CDR3. The germline gives CDR1 LNHNV, CDR2 YYDKDF (reference sequence). The CDR3 region has the DNA TGTGCCACCAGCAGAGATCTAGGGCCAGGCGGGACTGAAGCTTTCTTT. Translated: CATSRDLGPGGTEAFF.

V and J are TRBV7-9 and TRBJ1-4, with unresolved D. Trimming took off 5 bases at V and 6 bases at J, with 16 bases between the two ends. Germline V gene lookup returns CDR1 SEHNR and CDR2 FQNEAQ (reference sequence). This CDR3 contains 15 residues. The CDR3 protein is CASSRTGRLDEKLFF. Written as DNA, the CDR3 is TGTGCCAGCAGCCGTACGGGGAGGTTGGATGAAAAACTGTTTTTT.

The chain is built from TRBV19 and TRBJ1-3; 7 bases match TRBD1. Germline lookup yields CDR1 LNHDA and CDR2 SQIVND (reference sequence). Trimming removed 4 bases from V and 2 bases from J; junction bases left unmatched: 8. The CDR3 is 16 amino acids. The CDR3 reads CASSTIDRVPGNTIYF. As DNA, the CDR3 is TGTGCCAGTAGTACTATCGACAGGGTCCCTGGAAACACCATATATTTT.